This T cell receptor (beta chain) was sequenced during a study of CXCR3-negative and CXCR3-positive naive CD8 T cells. Whole-study findings and limits: Each naive subset displayed comparably high diversity, whereas memory CD8+ cells displayed much lower diversity.

With respect to this clonotype: Its specificity is unknown.

CDR3 length equals 12 residues. Germline assignment: CDR1 MNHEY and CDR2 SMNVEV (reference sequence). Libraries were UMI-labeled 5' RACE TRB cDNA. TCRdb re-analyzed the 5' RACE reads; it lists each CDR3 protein once, without DNA. This sample carries fewer than 55,000 distinct CDR3 sequences, with approximately 1.4% going to the ten biggest clones. The sequenced sample was naive CXCR3- CD8+ T cells from blood. Noted subset: CD45RO-CCR7+CD27+CD95- naive CD8+ T cells lacking CXCR3 (TNR3-). This receptor was identified in a human donor in good health. Some clones in this sample may be carry-over from other donors' samples. This sequence joins TRBV27 and TRBJ1-2. The CDR3 region is CASRGLLLGYTF.